This TCR beta chain was profiled in a study of cytomegalovirus exposure and HLA in healthy donors. The PCR ran on 60 Vbeta and 13 Jbeta primers. Here immunoSEQ multiplex PCR was the method, and the copy in TCRdb shows in-frame clones only, minus some. The table lists 150,000 to 200,000 clones, around 85% of them singletons. Of note for this clone: Its target is unknown.

V lost 4 bases to trimming and J lost 6 bases; unmatched junction nucleotides: 9. In germline, CDR1 is SGHRS, CDR2 YFSETQ. The CDR3 extends over 16 amino acids. Overall study results and limits: Trimming of TCR beta V- and J-genes showed a link, identified in a later analysis, to a missense DCLRE1C variant. The classifier, whose performance was assessed in both the original and validation cohorts, reportedly diagnosed cytomegalovirus status with high specificity and sensitivity. By HLA locus, TCR association rates varied in a later analysis, with DRB1 showing the most and HLA-C the fewest. Several V segments, TRBV6-2 and TRBV6-3 among them, could not be told apart and were dropped.

This TCR was recovered from a human donor in good health. J is TRBJ2-1 and V is TRBV5-1, with 11 bases matching TRBD1. The material sequenced was PBMCs. Written as DNA, the CDR3 is TGCGCCAGCAGCATAGCCGGGACAGGGGGAATCAATGAGCAGTTCTTC. Translating gives CASSIAGTGGINEQFF.